Listed below are T cell receptor beta chains from one sample, sequenced in a study of T cell repertoires in cytomegalovirus infection. TCRdb independently ran MiXCR on the reads; one entry per CDR3 protein. The sample contains more than 500,000 distinct CDR3 sequences, 15% to 20% of which appear only once. The sample was CD8+ T cells from PBMCs. The origin of the receptors is a human donor in good health (CMV status not recorded). Some clones in this sample may be carry-over from other donors' samples. Both conserved end residues are part of each CDR3. The order of the fields is clone size, V gene, D gene, J gene, CDR3 protein, CDR3 DNA. D genes are given only for firm matches. Size values are once, few and many counts, or a class for expanded clones, and some rows have none.

many	TRBV28	TRBD1	TRBJ2-2	CASSSAGQGLTGELFF	TGTGCCAGCAGTTCGGCGGGACAGGGTCTAACCGGGGAGCTGTTTTTT
many	TRBV20-1	-	TRBJ1-5	CSASRAGGSNQPQHF	TGCAGTGCTAGTAGGGCGGGGGGGAGCAATCAGCCCCAGCATTTT
many	TRBV6-1	-	TRBJ2-1	CASRRPGTNNEQFF	TGTGCCAGCAGGCGGCCAGGAACAAACAATGAGCAGTTCTTC
-	TRBV7-9	-	TRBJ2-1	CASSLAIGEQFF	TGTGCCAGCAGCTTAGCGATCGGAGAGCAGTTCTTC
many	TRBV10-3	-	TRBJ1-1	CAIRPGLNTEAFF	TGTGCCATCAGACCCGGCTTAAACACTGAAGCTTTCTTT
-	TRBV6-6	-	TRBJ1-5	CASSYQVGEGNQPQHF	TGTGCCAGCAGTTACCAGGTTGGGGAAGGCAATCAGCCCCAGCATTTT
-	TRBV5-6	TRBD1	TRBJ1-2	CASSFGGRGRGYTF	TGTGCCAGCAGCTTTGGGGGCAGGGGGCGAGGCTACACCTTC
many	TRBV7-8	TRBD2	TRBJ2-1	CASSSGTRRGEQFF	TGTGCCAGCAGCTCCGGGACTAGGCGGGGTGAGCAGTTCTTC
many	TRBV10-3	-	TRBJ2-7	CAIMGGSSYEQYF	TGTGCCATCATGGGGGGAAGCTCCTACGAGCAGTACTTC
-	TRBV6-4	-	TRBJ2-7	CASRVCLGTYEQYF	TGTGCCAGCAGGGTCTGCCTAGGTACCTACGAGCAGTACTTC
many	TRBV11-2	-	TRBJ2-7	CASSLVTTGATYEQYF	TGTGCCAGCAGCTTAGTTACGACAGGAGCCACCTACGAGCAGTACTTC
many	TRBV4-1	TRBD2	TRBJ2-1	CASSQLNSGGAWLSSYNEQFF	TGCGCCAGCAGCCAGCTAAATAGCGGGGGGGCCTGGTTAAGCTCCTACAATGAGCAGTTCTTC
-	TRBV2	TRBD1	TRBJ1-3	CASSPTQQGWGNTIYF	TGTGCCAGCAGCCCCACTCAACAGGGGTGGGGAAACACCATATATTTT
few	TRBV19	-	TRBJ2-1	CASSGVQLQGGYYNEQFF	TGTGCCAGTAGTGGGGTACAACTCCAGGGAGGCTACTACAATGAGCAGTTCTTC
many	TRBV7-3	-	TRBJ1-5	CASSPRSSPGYSNQPQHF	TGTGCCAGCAGCCCCCGCTCTAGTCCGGGGTATAGCAATCAGCCCCAGCATTTT
many	TRBV5-5	TRBD1	TRBJ1-4	CASSPGGRLNEKLFF	TGTGCCAGCAGCCCAGGGGGGAGACTTAATGAAAAACTGTTTTTT
-	TRBV20-1	-	TRBJ2-1	CSALTSSEQFF	TGCAGTGCTCTTACTAGCAGTGAGCAGTTCTTC
-	TRBV29-1	-	TRBJ1-1	CSVANTEAFF	TGCAGCGTGGCGAACACTGAAGCTTTCTTT
-	TRBV30	TRBD1	TRBJ1-2	CAWSYDRESGYTF	TGTGCCTGGAGTTATGACAGGGAGAGTGGCTACACCTTC
-	TRBV29-1	-	TRBJ2-3	CSVEGGFLPSDTQYF	TGCAGCGTTGAAGGCGGTTTCCTTCCGTCAGATACGCAGTATTTT
few	TRBV28	-	TRBJ2-7	CASHDYSYEQYF	TGTGCCAGCCACGACTATTCCTACGAGCAGTACTTC
-	TRBV27	TRBD2	TRBJ2-2	CASRPGLAERHGELFF	TGTGCCAGCAGACCGGGACTAGCGGAGCGGCACGGGGAGCTGTTTTTT
many	TRBV7-3	TRBD1	TRBJ2-1	CASSLAPGQGYEQFF	TGTGCCAGCAGCTTAGCCCCCGGACAGGGGTACGAGCAGTTCTTC
-	TRBV19	-	TRBJ1-1	CASSSKRQDTEAFF	TGTGCCAGTAGTAGTAAAAGACAAGACACTGAAGCTTTCTTT
few	TRBV28	-	TRBJ2-7	CASSYLARGVNEYEQYF	TGTGCCAGCAGTTATCTAGCGAGAGGGGTAAATGAATACGAGCAGTACTTC
many	TRBV7-3	-	TRBJ2-1	CASSLRLVDNDEQFF	TGTGCCAGCAGCTTAAGACTAGTAGATAACGATGAGCAGTTCTTC
many	TRBV7-9	-	TRBJ2-3	CASSLLQAGDTQYF	TGTGCCAGCAGCTTACTCCAAGCAGGCGATACGCAGTATTTT
few	TRBV9	TRBD1	TRBJ2-1	CASNYRGFSYNEQFF	TGTGCCAGCAACTACAGGGGTTTCTCCTACAATGAGCAGTTCTTC
many	TRBV24-1	TRBD2	TRBJ2-1	CATSDPTSGRTNEQFF	TGTGCCACCAGTGACCCGACTAGCGGGAGAACCAATGAGCAGTTCTTC
many	TRBV7-8	TRBD2	TRBJ2-1	CASTYREGRGQFF	TGTGCCAGCACCTATCGGGAGGGCCGGGGGCAGTTCTTC
few	TRBV27	TRBD1	TRBJ2-7	CASSLTGVHEQYF	TGTGCCAGCAGCCTGACAGGGGTACACGAGCAGTACTTC
-	TRBV15	-	TRBJ1-5	CATSERSNQPQHF	TGTGCCACCAGCGAGCGGAGCAATCAGCCCCAGCATTTT
many	TRBV7-9	TRBD2	TRBJ2-1	CASSLEGSGSYNEQFF	TGTGCCAGCAGCTTAGAGGGTAGCGGGAGCTACAATGAGCAGTTCTTC
few	TRBV2	-	TRBJ2-3	CASTRTEAADTQYF	TGTGCCAGCACTAGGACAGAGGCGGCAGATACGCAGTATTTT
many	TRBV7-9	-	TRBJ2-3	CASSFSVRETSTDTQYF	TGTGCCAGCAGCTTTAGCGTACGAGAGACTAGCACAGATACGCAGTATTTT
-	TRBV5-5	-	TRBJ2-2	CASSPVDREGTGELFF	TGTGCCAGCAGCCCCGTGGACAGGGAGGGCACCGGGGAGCTGTTTTTT
many	TRBV7-9	TRBD2	TRBJ2-5	CASSPSGGLIQETQYF	TGTGCCAGCAGCCCCTCGGGGGGACTAATACAAGAGACCCAGTACTTC
-	TRBV27	-	TRBJ1-6	CASSLPAVNSPLHF	TGTGCCAGCAGTTTACCGGCAGTAAATTCACCCCTCCACTTT
many	TRBV7-6	-	TRBJ2-1	CASSTTRNEQFF	TGTGCCAGCAGCACCACTAGGAATGAGCAGTTCTTC